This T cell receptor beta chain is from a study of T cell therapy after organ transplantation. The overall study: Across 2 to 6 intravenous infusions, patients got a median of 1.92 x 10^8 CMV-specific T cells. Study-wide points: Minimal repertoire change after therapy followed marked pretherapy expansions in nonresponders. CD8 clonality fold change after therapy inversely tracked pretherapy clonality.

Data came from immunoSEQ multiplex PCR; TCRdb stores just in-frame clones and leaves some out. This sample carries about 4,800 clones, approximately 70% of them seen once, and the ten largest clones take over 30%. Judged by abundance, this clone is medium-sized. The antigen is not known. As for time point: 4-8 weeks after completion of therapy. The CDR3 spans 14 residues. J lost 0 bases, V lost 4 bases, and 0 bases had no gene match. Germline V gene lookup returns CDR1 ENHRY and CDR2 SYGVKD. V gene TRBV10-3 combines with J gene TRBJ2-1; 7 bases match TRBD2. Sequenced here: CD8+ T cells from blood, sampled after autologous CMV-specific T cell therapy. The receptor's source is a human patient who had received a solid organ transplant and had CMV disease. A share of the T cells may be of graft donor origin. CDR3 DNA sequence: TGTGCCATCAGTGCGGGGGGCTCCTACAATGAGCAGTTCTTC. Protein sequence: CAISAGGSYNEQFF.